In this sample, the clone carrying this TCR beta chain turned up a few times. The antigen is unknown. These data come from a study of T cell repertoires in cytomegalovirus infection. Study findings and constraints: HLA-C-restricted TCR beta clonotypes specific for CMV led the ex vivo response.

TCRdb passed the reads through MiXCR, listing each CDR3 protein once. This table has 450,000 to 650,000 distinct CDR3 sequences, about 26% appearing once. V was trimmed by 6 bases and J by 4 bases, leaving 18 bases between them. Germline CDR1 reads MNHEY; CDR2 reads SVGAGI. The CDR3 is 16 residues long. The V and J genes are TRBV6-5 and TRBJ1-4; D gene unclear. Sequencing was performed on PBMCs. The clonotype comes from a human donor in good health (CMV status not recorded). Some clones in this sample may be carry-over from other donors' samples. CDR3 residues: CASSTGRNNFNEKLFF. The CDR3 coding sequence is TGTGCCAGCAGCACCGGACGGAATAACTTTAATGAAAAACTGTTTTTT.